Given below is one TCR beta chain in context. Per the original methods: By means of reference gene primer amplification, nucleated cell counts were estimated. Some clones are missing from TCRdb's copy, which holds only in-frame ones; the method was immunoSEQ multiplex PCR. That table supplies the V and J calls and clone size; D and trimming were determined from the DNA. This table holds 90,000 to 130,000 clones, around 79% found once. This record comes from a study of blood T cell repertoires in COVID-19. Study-level information: Spain, Italy and the United States supplied samples that represented acute and convalescent COVID-19. T cells, B-cell-depleted T cells, or PBMCs provided the cDNA or gDNA that served as material.

This clonotype was obtained from an elderly woman with active or convalescent COVID-19. The source material was peripheral blood.

CDR3 coding DNA: TGCGCCAGCCGAACCACGGAGGTAGCGCCCCTCCACTTT. This codes for CASRTTEVAPLHF. The V call is TRBV5-1, the J call TRBJ1-6; D unclear. From germline, CDR1 is SGHRS and CDR2 YFSETQ. With 7 bases removed from V and 13 bases from J, the gap between germline ends came to 18 bases. This CDR3 comprises 13 residues.